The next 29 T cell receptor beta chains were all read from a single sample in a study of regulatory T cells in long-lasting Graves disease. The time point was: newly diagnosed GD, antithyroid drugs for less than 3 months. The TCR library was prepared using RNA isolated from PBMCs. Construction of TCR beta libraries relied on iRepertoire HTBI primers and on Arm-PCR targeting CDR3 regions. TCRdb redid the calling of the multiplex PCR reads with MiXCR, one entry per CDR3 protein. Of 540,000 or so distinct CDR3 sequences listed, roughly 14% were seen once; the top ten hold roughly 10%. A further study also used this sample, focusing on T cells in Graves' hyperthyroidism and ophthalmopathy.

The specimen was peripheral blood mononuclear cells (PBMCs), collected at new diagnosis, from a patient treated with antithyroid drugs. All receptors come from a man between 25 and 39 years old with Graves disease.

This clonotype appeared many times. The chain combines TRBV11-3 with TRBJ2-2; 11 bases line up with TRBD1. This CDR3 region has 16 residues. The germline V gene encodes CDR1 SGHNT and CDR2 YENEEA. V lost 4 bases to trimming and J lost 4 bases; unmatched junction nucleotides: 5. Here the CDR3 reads CASSYGQGAATGELFF. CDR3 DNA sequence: TGTGCCAGCAGCTATGGACAGGGGGCGGCCACCGGGGAGCTGTTTTTT.

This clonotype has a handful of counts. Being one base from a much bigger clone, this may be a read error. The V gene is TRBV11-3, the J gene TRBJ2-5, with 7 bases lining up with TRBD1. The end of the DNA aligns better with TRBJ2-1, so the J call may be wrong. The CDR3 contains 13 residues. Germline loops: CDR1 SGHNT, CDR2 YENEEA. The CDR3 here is CVSSLDRADEQFF. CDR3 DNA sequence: TGTGTCAGCAGCTTAGACAGGGCGGATGAGCAGTTCTTC.

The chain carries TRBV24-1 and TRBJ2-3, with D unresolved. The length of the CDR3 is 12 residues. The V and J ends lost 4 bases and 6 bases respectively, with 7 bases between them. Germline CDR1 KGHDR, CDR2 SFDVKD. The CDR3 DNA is TGTGCCACCAGTGAGGCAGTCGATACGCAGTATTTT. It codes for CATSEAVDTQYF.

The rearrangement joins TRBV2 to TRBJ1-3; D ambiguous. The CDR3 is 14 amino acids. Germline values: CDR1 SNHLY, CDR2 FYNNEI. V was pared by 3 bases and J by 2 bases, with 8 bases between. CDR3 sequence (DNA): TGTGCCAGCAGTGATCGGGAAGCTGGAAACACCATATATTTT. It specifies CASSDREAGNTIYF.

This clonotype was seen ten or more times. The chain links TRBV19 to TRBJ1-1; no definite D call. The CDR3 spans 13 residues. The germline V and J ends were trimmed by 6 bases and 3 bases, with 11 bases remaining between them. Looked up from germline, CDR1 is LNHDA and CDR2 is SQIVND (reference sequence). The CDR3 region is CASSSTRDTEAFF. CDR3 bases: TGTGCCAGTAGCAGTACAAGAGACACTGAAGCTTTCTTT.

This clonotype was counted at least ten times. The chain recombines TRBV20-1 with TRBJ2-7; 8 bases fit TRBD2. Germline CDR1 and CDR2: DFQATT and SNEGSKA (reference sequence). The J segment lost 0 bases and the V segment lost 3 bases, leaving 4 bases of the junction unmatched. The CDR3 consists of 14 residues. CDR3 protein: CSARAGGGSYEQYF. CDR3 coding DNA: TGCAGTGCTAGGGCGGGAGGCGGCTCCTACGAGCAGTACTTC.

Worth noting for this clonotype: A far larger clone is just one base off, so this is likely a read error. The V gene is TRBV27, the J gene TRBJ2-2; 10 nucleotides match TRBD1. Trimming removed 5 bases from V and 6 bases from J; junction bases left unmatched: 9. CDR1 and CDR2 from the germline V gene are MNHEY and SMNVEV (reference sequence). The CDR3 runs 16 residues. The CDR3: CASSPTGTGASGELFF. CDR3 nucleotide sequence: TGTGCCAGCAGTCCCACCGGGACAGGGGCTTCCGGGGAGCTGTTTTTT.

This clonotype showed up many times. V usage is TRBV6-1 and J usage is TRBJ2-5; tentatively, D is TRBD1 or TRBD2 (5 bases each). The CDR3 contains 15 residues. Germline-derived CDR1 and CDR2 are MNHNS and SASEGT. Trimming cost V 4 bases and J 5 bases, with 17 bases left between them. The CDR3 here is CASSAGSGSMETQYF. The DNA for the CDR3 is TGTGCCAGCAGTGCCGGGTCAGGGAGCATGGAGACCCAGTACTTC.

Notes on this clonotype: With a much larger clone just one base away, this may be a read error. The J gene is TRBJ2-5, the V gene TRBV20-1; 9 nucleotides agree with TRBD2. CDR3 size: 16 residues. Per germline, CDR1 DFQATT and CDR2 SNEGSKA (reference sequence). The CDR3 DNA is TGCAGTGCTAGCTCTGTTATAGCGGGAGTAAGATACGAGCAGCACTTC. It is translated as CSASSVIAGVRYEQHF.

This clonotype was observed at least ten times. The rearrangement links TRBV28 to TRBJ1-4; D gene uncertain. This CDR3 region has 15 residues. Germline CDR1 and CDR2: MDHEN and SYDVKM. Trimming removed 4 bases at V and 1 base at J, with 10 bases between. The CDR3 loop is CASSSLQETNEKLFF. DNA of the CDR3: TGTGCCAGCAGTTCCCTCCAGGAAACTAATGAAAAACTGTTTTTT.

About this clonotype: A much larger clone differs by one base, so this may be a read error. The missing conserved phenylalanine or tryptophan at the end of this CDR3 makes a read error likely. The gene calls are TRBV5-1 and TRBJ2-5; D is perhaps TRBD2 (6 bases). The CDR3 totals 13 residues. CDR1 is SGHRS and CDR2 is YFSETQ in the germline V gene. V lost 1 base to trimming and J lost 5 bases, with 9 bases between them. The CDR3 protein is CASSLTEGETQYC. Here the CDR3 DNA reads TGCGCCAGCAGCTTGACGGAGGGGGAGACCCAGTACTGC.

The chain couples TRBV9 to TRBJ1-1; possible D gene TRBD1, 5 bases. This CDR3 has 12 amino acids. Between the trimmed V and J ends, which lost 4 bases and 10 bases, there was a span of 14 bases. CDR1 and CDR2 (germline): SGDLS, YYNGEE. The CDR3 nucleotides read TGTGCCAGCAGCCCCGGGCAGGGTTCAGCTTTCTTT. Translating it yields CASSPGQGSAFF.

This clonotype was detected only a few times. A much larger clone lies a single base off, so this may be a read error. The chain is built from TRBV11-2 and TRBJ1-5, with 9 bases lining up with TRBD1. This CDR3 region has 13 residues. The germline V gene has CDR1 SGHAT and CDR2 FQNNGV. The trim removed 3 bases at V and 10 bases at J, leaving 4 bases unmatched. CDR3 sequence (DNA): TGTGCCAGCAGCTTGCGACAGGGGGGACCCCAGCATTTT. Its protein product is CASSLRQGGPQHF.

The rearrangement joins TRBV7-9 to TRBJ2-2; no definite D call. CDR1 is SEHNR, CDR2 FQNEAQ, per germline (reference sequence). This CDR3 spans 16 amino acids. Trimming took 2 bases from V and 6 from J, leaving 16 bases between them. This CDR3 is CASSLSPVRAAGELFF. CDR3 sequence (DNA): TGTGCCAGCAGCTTAAGCCCAGTTCGGGCCGCCGGGGAGCTGTTTTTT.

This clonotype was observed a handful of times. CDR3 sequence (DNA): TGCGCCAGCAGACCCAGGGGGAATGAAAAACTGTTTTTT. The encoded protein is CASRPRGNEKLFF. The chain employs TRBV4-1 and TRBJ1-4; TRBD1 matches 7 bases. Germline values: CDR1 MGHRA, CDR2 YSYEKL. With 6 bases clipped from V and 5 bases from J, the junction kept 3 bases outside the gene matches. This CDR3 spans 13 amino acids.

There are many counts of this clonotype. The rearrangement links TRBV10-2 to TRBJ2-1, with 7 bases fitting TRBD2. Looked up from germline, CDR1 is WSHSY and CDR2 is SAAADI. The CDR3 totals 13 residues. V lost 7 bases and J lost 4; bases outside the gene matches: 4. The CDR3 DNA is TGCGCCAGCACGGCTAGCGGATACAATGAGCAGTTCTTC. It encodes CASTASGYNEQFF.

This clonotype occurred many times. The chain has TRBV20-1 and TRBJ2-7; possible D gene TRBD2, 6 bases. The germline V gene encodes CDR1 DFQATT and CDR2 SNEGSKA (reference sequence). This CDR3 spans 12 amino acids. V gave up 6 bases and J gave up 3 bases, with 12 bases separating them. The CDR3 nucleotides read TGCAGTGCCCCCGCGGGGAGCTACGAGCAGTACTTC. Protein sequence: CSAPAGSYEQYF.

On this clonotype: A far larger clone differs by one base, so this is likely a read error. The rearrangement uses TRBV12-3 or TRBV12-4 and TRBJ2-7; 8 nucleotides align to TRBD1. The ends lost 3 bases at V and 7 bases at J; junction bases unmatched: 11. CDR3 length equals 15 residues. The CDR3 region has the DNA TGTGCCAGCAGTTTGACAGGGGAGGCCTACAATGAGCAGTACTTC. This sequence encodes CASSLTGEAYNEQYF.

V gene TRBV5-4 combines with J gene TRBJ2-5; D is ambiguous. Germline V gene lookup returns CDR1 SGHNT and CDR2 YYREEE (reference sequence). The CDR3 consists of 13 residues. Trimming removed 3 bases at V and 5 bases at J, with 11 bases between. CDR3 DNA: TGTGCCAGCAGCTCTAGACAAGCGGAGACCCAGTACTTC. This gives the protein CASSSRQAETQYF. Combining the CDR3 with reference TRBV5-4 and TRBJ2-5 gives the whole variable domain ETGVTQSPTHLIKTRGQQVTLRCSSQSGHNTVSWYQQALGQGPQFIFQYYREEENGRGNFPPRFSGLQFPNYSSELNVNALELDDSALYLCASSSRQAETQYFGPGTRLLVL.

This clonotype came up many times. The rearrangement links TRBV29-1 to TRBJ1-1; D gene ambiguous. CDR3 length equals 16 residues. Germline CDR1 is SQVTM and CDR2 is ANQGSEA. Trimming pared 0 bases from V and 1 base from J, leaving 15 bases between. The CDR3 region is CSVEDLAGGQNTEAFF. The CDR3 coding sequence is TGCAGCGTTGAAGACCTGGCGGGTGGTCAGAACACTGAAGCTTTCTTT.

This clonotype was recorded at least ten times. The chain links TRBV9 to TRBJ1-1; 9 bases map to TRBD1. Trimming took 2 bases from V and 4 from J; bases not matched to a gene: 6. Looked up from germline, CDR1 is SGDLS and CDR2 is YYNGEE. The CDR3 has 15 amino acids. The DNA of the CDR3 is TGTGCCAGCAGCGTTCGGACAGGGGCGGGCACTGAAGCTTTCTTT. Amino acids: CASSVRTGAGTEAFF.

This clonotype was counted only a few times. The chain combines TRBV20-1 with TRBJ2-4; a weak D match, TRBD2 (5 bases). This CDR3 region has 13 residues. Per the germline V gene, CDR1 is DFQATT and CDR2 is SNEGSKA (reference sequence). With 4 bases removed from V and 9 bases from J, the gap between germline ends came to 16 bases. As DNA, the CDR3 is TGCAGTGCTATCGCTGGGAGTCGGATCATTCAGTACTTC. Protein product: CSAIAGSRIIQYF.

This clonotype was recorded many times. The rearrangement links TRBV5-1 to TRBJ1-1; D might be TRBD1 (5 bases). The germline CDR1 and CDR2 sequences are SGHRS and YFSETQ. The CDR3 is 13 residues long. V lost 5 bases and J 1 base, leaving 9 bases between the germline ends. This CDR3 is CASRGVPNTEAFF. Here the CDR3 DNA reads TGCGCCAGCAGAGGGGTGCCGAACACTGAAGCTTTCTTT.

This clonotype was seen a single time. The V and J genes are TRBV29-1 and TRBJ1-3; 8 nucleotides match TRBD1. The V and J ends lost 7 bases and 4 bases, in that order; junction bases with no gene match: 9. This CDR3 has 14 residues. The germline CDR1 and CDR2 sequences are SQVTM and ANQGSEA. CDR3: CSAGQGVRGNTIYF. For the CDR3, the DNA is TGCAGCGCAGGACAGGGAGTAAGAGGAAACACCATATATTTT.

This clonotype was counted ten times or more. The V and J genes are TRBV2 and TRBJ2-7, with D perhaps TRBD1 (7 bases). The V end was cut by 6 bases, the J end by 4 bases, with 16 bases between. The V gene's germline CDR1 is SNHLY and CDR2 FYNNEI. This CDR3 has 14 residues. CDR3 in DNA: TGTGCCAGCAGGCAATCAGGGGGAGGATACGAGCAGTACTTC. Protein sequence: CASRQSGGGYEQYF.

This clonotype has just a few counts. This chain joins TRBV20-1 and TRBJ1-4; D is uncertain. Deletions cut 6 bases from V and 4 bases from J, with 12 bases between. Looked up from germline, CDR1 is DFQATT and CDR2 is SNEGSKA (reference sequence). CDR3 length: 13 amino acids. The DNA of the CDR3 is TGCAGTGCGAGTAGGGCGTTTAATGAAAAACTGTTTTTT. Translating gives CSASRAFNEKLFF.

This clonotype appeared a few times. The chain's CDR3 is CATSEPNPTGVASTDTQYF. CDR3 DNA: TGTGCCACCAGTGAACCTAACCCGACAGGGGTGGCTAGCACAGATACGCAGTATTTT. This sequence joins TRBV24-1 and TRBJ2-3; 8 nucleotides align to TRBD1. The V and J ends lost 4 bases and 0 bases, in that order; junction bases with no gene match: 14. From germline, CDR1 is KGHDR and CDR2 SFDVKD. The CDR3 length is 19 residues.

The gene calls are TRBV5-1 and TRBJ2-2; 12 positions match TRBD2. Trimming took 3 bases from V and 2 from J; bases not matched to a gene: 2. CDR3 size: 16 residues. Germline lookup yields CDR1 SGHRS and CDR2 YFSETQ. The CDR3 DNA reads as TGCGCCAGCAGCTGGGGACTAGCGGGTAACACCGGGGAGCTGTTTTTT. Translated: CASSWGLAGNTGELFF.

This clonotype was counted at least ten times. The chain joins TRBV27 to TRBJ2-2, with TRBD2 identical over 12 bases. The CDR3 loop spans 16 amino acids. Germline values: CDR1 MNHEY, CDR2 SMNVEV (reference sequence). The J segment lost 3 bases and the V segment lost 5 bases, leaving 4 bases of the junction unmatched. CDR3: CASSPWTSGDTGELFF. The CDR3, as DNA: TGTGCCAGCAGTCCTTGGACTAGCGGGGACACCGGGGAGCTGTTTTTT.